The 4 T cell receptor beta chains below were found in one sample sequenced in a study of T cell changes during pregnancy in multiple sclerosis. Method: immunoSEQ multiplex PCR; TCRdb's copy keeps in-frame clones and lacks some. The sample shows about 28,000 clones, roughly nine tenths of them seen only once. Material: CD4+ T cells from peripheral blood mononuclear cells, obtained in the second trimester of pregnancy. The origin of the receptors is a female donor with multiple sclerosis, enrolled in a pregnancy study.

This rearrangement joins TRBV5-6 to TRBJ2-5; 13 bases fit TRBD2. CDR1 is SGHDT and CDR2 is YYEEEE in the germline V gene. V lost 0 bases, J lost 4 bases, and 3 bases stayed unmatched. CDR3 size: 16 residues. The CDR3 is CASSLGLAGGGETQYF. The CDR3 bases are TGTGCCAGCAGCTTGGGACTAGCGGGGGGCGGAGAGACCCAGTACTTC.

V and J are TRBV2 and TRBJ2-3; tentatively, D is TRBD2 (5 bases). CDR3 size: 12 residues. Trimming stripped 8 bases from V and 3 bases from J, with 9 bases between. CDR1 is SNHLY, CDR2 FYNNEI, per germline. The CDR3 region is CASGPGTDTQYF. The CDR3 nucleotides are TGTGCCAGCGGACCGGGGACAGATACGCAGTATTTT. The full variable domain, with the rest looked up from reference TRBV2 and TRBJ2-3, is EPEVTQTPSHQVTQMGQEVILRCVPISNHLYFYWYRQILGQKVEFLVSFYNNEISEKSEIFDDQFSVERPDGSNFTLKIRSTKLEDSAMYFCASGPGTDTQYFGPGTRLTVL.

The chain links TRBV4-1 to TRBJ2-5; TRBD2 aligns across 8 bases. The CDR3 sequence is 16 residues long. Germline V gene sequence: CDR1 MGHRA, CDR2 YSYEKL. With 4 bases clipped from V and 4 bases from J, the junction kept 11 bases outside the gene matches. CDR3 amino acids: CASSLRGAGAGETQYF. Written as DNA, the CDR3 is TGCGCCAGCAGCCTGCGGGGGGCGGGGGCGGGAGAGACCCAGTACTTC.

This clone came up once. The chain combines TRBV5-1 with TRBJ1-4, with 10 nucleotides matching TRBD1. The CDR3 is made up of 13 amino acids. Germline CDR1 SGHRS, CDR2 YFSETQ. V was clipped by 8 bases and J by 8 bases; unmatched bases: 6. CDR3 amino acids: CASRQGAEEKLFF. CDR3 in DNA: TGCGCCAGTAGACAGGGGGCAGAAGAAAAACTGTTTTTT.